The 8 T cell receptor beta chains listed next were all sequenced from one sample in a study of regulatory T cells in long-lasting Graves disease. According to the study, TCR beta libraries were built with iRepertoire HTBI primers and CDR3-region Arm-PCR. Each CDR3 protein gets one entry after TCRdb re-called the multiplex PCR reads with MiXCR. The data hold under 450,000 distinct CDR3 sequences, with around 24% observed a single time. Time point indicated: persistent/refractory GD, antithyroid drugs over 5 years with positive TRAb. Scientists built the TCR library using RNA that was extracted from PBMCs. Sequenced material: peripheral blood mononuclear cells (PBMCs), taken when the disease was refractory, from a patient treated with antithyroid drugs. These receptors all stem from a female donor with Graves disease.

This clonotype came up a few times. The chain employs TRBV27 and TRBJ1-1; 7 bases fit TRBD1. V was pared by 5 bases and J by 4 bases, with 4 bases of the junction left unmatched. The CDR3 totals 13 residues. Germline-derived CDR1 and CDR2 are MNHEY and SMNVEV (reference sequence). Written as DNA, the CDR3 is TGTGCCAGCAGTGTGGGACAGTTCACTGAAGCTTTCTTT. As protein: CASSVGQFTEAFF.

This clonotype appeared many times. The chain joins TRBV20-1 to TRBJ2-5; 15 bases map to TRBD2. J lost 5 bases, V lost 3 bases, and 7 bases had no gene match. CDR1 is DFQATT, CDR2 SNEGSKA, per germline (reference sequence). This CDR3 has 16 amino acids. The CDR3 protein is CSASLWTSGRGETQYF. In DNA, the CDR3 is TGCAGTGCTAGCCTTTGGACTAGCGGGAGGGGTGAGACCCAGTACTTC.

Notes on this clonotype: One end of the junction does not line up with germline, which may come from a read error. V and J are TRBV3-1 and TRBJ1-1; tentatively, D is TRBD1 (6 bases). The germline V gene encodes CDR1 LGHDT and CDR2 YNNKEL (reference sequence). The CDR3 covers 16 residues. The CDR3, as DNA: TGTGCCAGCAGCCAAGTCCGTGGGGATTGGGACACTGAAGCCTTCTTT. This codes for CASSQVRGDWDTEAFF. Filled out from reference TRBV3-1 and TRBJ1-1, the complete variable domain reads DTAVSQTPKYLVTQMGNDKSIKCEQNLGHDTMYWYKQDSKKFLKIMFSYNNKELIINETVPNRFSPKSPDKAHLNLHINSLELGDSAVYFCASSQVRGDWDTEAFFGQGTRLTVV.

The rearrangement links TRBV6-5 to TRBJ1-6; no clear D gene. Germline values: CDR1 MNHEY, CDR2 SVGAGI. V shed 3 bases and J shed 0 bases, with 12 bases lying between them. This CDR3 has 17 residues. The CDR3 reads CASSYPGTLSYNSPLHF. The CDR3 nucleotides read TGTGCCAGCAGTTATCCGGGAACACTCTCCTATAATTCACCCCTCCACTTT.

Here the CDR3 DNA reads TGCGCCAGCAGCTTGGCCGGGGGGGTCAACACTGAAGCTTTCTTT. Protein: CASSLAGGVNTEAFF. This chain uses TRBV5-1 with TRBJ1-1, with TRBD1 as a possible D gene (5 bases). The V and J ends lost 0 bases and 2 bases respectively, with 11 bases between them. CDR1 is SGHRS and CDR2 is YFSETQ in the germline V gene. This CDR3 is built from 15 residues.

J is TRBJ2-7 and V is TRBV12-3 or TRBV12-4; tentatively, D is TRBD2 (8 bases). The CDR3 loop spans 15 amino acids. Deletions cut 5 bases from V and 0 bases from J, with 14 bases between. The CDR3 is CASSLQGTSSYEQYF. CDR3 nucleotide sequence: TGTGCCAGCAGTCTACAGGGGACTAGCTCCTACGAGCAGTACTTC.

DNA for the CDR3: TGCAGTGCTAGAGATCTCGAAGCCCCCTACGAGCAGTACTTC. As protein: CSARDLEAPYEQYF. The chain uses TRBV20-1 and TRBJ2-7; D ambiguous. V was clipped by 0 bases and J by 2 bases, with 11 bases between them. Germline V gene lookup returns CDR1 DFQATT and CDR2 SNEGSKA (reference sequence). This CDR3 is 14 amino acids long.

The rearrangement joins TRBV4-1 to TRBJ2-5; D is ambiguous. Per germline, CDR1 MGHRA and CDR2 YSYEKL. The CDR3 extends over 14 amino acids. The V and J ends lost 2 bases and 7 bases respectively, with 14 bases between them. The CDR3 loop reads CASSQPLAGPTQYF. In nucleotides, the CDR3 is TGCGCCAGCAGCCAACCTCTCGCCGGACCGACCCAGTACTTC.